The 7 T cell receptor beta chains below all came from one sample that was sequenced in a study of CD8 T cells in ankylosing spondylitis. A single record per CDR3 protein comes from TCRdb applying MiXCR to the 5' RACE reads. The repertoire holds approximately 260,000 distinct CDR3 sequences, with over 8.5% as singletons. Material for sequencing was blood, either unsorted or a sorted T cell fraction (not recorded which). All receptors come from a male donor with ankylosing spondylitis or in good health (not recorded which).

This clonotype was seen many times. The CDR3 region is CSARGDRGRGGYGYTF. CDR3 DNA sequence: TGCAGTGCTAGAGGAGACAGGGGGCGCGGAGGCTATGGCTACACCTTC. The chain combines TRBV20-1 with TRBJ1-2, with TRBD1 matching over 10 bases. Germline V gene lookup returns CDR1 DFQATT and CDR2 SNEGSKA (reference sequence). There are 16 residues in the CDR3. V was clipped by 1 base and J by 4 bases; unmatched bases: 9.

This clonotype was seen repeatedly, ten times or more. The J gene is TRBJ2-5, the V gene TRBV6-5, with 7 bases aligning to TRBD1. CDR1 and CDR2 from the germline V gene are MNHEY and SVGAGI. J lost 4 bases, V lost 4 bases, and 6 bases had no gene match. This CDR3 contains 14 residues. DNA of the CDR3: TGTGCCAGCAGTTCCCACAGGGGTGCAGAGACCCAGTACTTC. Translating gives CASSSHRGAETQYF.

The rearrangement joins TRBV4-1 to TRBJ1-3; 10 bases agree with TRBD1. Germline lookup yields CDR1 MGHRA and CDR2 YSYEKL. V gave up 4 bases and J gave up 4 bases; unmatched junction bases: 10. The CDR3 runs to 17 residues. DNA of the CDR3: TGCGCCAGCAGCCTCTTATCGACAGGGGGCGTGGGAAACACCATATATTTT. It encodes CASSLLSTGGVGNTIYF.

This clonotype appeared a few times. The chain carries TRBV7-2 and TRBJ2-7, with 8 bases aligning to TRBD1. The CDR3 is 14 amino acids. The ends lost 4 bases at V and 7 bases at J; junction bases unmatched: 9. CDR1 and CDR2 from the germline V gene are SGHTA and FQGNSA. CDR3 DNA sequence: TGTGCCAGCAGCTCTGGACAGGGCCCTATGGAGCAGTACTTC. Protein sequence: CASSSGQGPMEQYF.

This clonotype occurred many times. The chain couples TRBV7-2 to TRBJ2-1; D remains unclear. The germline V gene has CDR1 SGHTA and CDR2 FQGNSA. The V and J ends lost 6 bases and 6 bases respectively, with 9 bases between them. CDR3 size: 12 residues. CDR3 bases: TGTGCCAGCAGGTTGATGATCAATGAGCAGTTCTTC. Its translation: CASRLMINEQFF.

This clonotype occurred many times. This chain uses TRBV5-1 with TRBJ1-5; no clear D gene. V lost 0 bases and J lost 6, with 13 bases in between. This CDR3 contains 15 residues. The germline gives CDR1 SGHRS, CDR2 YFSETQ. The CDR3, as DNA: TGCGCCAGCAGCTTGGATGGGCAGCCCCCTCAGCCCCAGCATTTT. Encoded protein: CASSLDGQPPQPQHF.

This clonotype was observed many times. V usage is TRBV5-1 and J usage is TRBJ2-7; 13 positions match TRBD2. The V gene end was trimmed by 2 bases and the J gene end by 3 bases; junction bases not matched to a gene: 5. Per germline, CDR1 SGHRS and CDR2 YFSETQ. This CDR3 comprises 16 residues. Here the CDR3 reads CASSFGTSGDLYEQYF. DNA for the CDR3: TGCGCCAGCAGCTTCGGGACTAGCGGGGACCTCTACGAGCAGTACTTC. Drawing the rest from reference TRBV5-1 and TRBJ2-7, the complete variable domain is KAGVTQTPRYLIKTRGQQVTLSCSPISGHRSVSWYQQTPGQGLQFLFEYFSETQRNKGNFPGRFSGRQFSNSRSEMNVSTLELGDSALYLCASSFGTSGDLYEQYFGPGTRLTVT.